This T cell receptor (beta chain) was recovered during a study of T cells in localized non-small cell lung cancer. General study points: The study found T cell clonality highest in uninvolved adjacent lung, above tumor. Longer survival (overall) was linked to higher T cell density in blood. The study detected a median approximately 57 of the top 100 tumor clones in adjacent lung.

In regard to this clone: Its antigen remains unidentified.

The CDR3 loop spans 19 amino acids. CDR1 and CDR2 (germline): SGDLS, YYNGEE. Trimming removed 0 bases at V and 1 base at J, with 21 bases between. The protocol was immunoSEQ multiplex PCR, while the TCRdb copy is restricted to in-frame clones and leaves out a portion. The sample has some 24,000 clones, approximately 86% seen once. The specimen was peripheral blood, collected before any cancer treatment. The V gene is TRBV9, the J gene TRBJ2-3, with D tentatively TRBD2 (5 bases). This sequence was found in a male donor aged 60 or over with stage II squamous cell lung carcinoma. The CDR3 DNA sequence: TGTGCCAGCAGCGTAGGGTTGGGAGCCCAAATGAGGGGCACAGATACGCAGTATTTT. Encoded protein: CASSVGLGAQMRGTDTQYF.